The T cell receptor beta chain described here comes from a study of T-cell memory formation after mild COVID-19. Study results and caveats: Researchers found some responding clones in pre-infection memory, a sign that cross-reactive memory joined.

The V gene lost 1 base and the J gene lost 6 bases, with 14 bases spanning the gap. This CDR3 is built from 15 residues. Germline values: CDR1 SGHVS, CDR2 FNYEAQ. Libraries for TCRalpha and TCRbeta carried sample barcodes and unique molecular identifiers via 5'RACE. TCRdb re-called the 5' RACE reads with MiXCR, one entry per CDR3 protein. This sample yields tens of thousands of distinct CDR3 sequences, of which about 21% are seen a single time; less than 2% belongs to the top ten. Remarks on this clonotype: The target antigen is unknown.

Sequencing was carried out using PBMCs or a T cell subset sorted from them (not recorded which). The TCR originated in an adult who had mild COVID-19 (a few samples of this study predate the infection). Cell type and time point are not known. The chain uses TRBV7-6 and TRBJ2-3; D not resolved. CDR3 protein: CASSLVLGAPDTQYF. For the CDR3, the DNA is TGTGCCAGCAGCTTAGTTCTAGGAGCACCCGATACGCAGTATTTT.